The 14 T cell receptor beta chains below all came from one sample that was sequenced in a study of human T cells and chemical hapten exposure. In TCRdb, the RACE reads were re-called with MiXCR into one record per CDR3 protein. Of roughly 360,000 distinct CDR3 sequences in the sample, nearly 5% were seen once. Time point described: patch test 1, 2 weeks after DPC sensitization. As for treatment: therapeutic diphenylcyclopropenone sensitization with weekly scalp DPC. The specimen comprised whole blood, sampled in connection with sensitization to the hapten diphenylcyclopropenone (DPC). Receptors were obtained from a woman in her forties or fifties with alopecia areata. Some clones in this sample may be carry-over from other donors' samples.

This clonotype came up many times. The J gene is TRBJ2-2, the V gene TRBV19; D may be TRBD2 (5 bases). Germline values: CDR1 LNHDA, CDR2 SQIVND (reference sequence). The CDR3 length is 15 residues. V was shortened by 3 bases and J by 4 bases, with 12 bases between the two germline ends. The CDR3 bases are TGTGCCAGTAGTATCCGTCGGGGTAGCACCGGGGAGCTGTTTTTT. Amino acid sequence: CASSIRRGSTGELFF.

The chain combines TRBV20-1 with TRBJ1-1; 7 bases line up with TRBD1. V dropped 0 bases and J dropped 5; count of bases not matched to a gene: 12. In germline, CDR1 is DFQATT, CDR2 SNEGSKA (reference sequence). This CDR3 has 16 residues. CDR3 DNA: TGCAGTGCTAGAGAAACCGGGAGACAGGGTGGGACTGAAGCTTTCTTT. It translates to CSARETGRQGGTEAFF.

This clonotype turned up a few times. This rearrangement joins TRBV20-1 to TRBJ2-7; TRBD1 might be the D (6 bases). Trimming shortened V by 0 bases and J by 4 bases, and 13 bases separated the two germline ends. There are 14 residues in the CDR3. Germline CDR1 reads DFQATT; CDR2 reads SNEGSKA (reference sequence). For the CDR3, the DNA is TGCAGTGCTAGAGATTCGGGGACATCATACGAGCAGTACTTC. Protein sequence: CSARDSGTSYEQYF.

This clonotype has only a few counts. The rearrangement uses TRBV29-1 and TRBJ1-2, with D hard to call. V was pared by 8 bases and J by 6 bases, with 19 bases between. CDR1 is SQVTM, CDR2 ANQGSEA, per germline. The CDR3 totals 13 residues. The CDR3 nucleotides read TGCAGCACCACTCCCACGGGGTTCGATGGCTACACCTTC. Protein: CSTTPTGFDGYTF.

Only a few counts were recorded for this clonotype. CDR3 nucleotides: TGTGCCAGCAGTTACAGCGGCTCTGGAAACACCATATATTTT. Its translation: CASSYSGSGNTIYF. The chain links TRBV6-2 or TRBV6-3 to TRBJ1-3, with D unclear. CDR3 length: 14 residues. Germline CDR1 and CDR2: MNHEY and SVGEGT. V was cut by 2 bases and J by 0 bases, with 5 bases left in between.

This clonotype has a handful of counts. The chain uses TRBV30 and TRBJ1-4; D is perhaps TRBD1 (5 bases). Per the germline V gene, CDR1 is GTSNPN and CDR2 is SVGIG (reference sequence). The CDR3 is 12 amino acids. V was pared by 4 bases and J by 4 bases, with 7 bases between. The DNA of the CDR3 is TGTGCCTGGAAGACAGATAATGAAAAACTGTTTTTT. This encodes CAWKTDNEKLFF.

This clonotype is a singleton in its sample. A much larger clone differs from this one at a single base, so this may be a read error. The chain has TRBV29-1 and TRBJ1-4, with 7 bases identical to TRBD1. With V trimmed by 5 bases and J by 7 bases, 7 bases remained unmatched. The CDR3 loop spans 13 amino acids. The germline CDR1 and CDR2 sequences are SQVTM and ANQGSEA. The CDR3 region has the DNA TGCAGCGTTCACTCAGGGGGAGCTGAAAAACTGTTTTTT. The encoded protein is CSVHSGGAEKLFF.

This clonotype was seen a few times. The gene calls are TRBV3-1 and TRBJ2-3, with a tentative D call TRBD1 (6 bases). V lost 0 bases, J lost 0 bases, and 19 bases lay in between. Germline CDR1 reads LGHDT; CDR2 reads YNNKEL (reference sequence). The length of the CDR3 is 19 residues. In nucleotides, the CDR3 is TGTGCCAGCAGCCAAGATTGGATACTCAGACAGGAGAGCACAGATACGCAGTATTTT. Encoded protein: CASSQDWILRQESTDTQYF.

This clonotype occurred a few times. The chain combines TRBV7-2 with TRBJ1-1; tentatively, D is TRBD1 (6 bases). The germline V gene encodes CDR1 SGHTA and CDR2 FQGNSA. This CDR3 comprises 14 residues. V was cut by 5 bases and J by 3 bases, with 13 bases left in between. The CDR3 region is CASSRGGSDTEAFF. The CDR3 DNA is TGTGCCAGCAGCCGAGGGGGGTCGGACACTGAAGCTTTCTTT.

This clonotype was observed many times. This chain links TRBV10-3 with TRBJ2-1, with 9 nucleotides matching TRBD2. CDR3 length: 17 residues. Looked up from germline, CDR1 is ENHRY and CDR2 is SYGVKD. V lost 2 bases and J lost 2; bases outside the gene matches: 7. CDR3 amino acids: CAISEARLAATYNEQFF. In DNA form, the CDR3 reads TGTGCCATCAGTGAGGCCCGACTAGCGGCAACCTACAATGAGCAGTTCTTC.

This clonotype showed up just a few times. The chain joins TRBV10-3 to TRBJ2-5; D unresolved. This CDR3 is 12 amino acids long. CDR1 and CDR2 (germline): ENHRY, SYGVKD. The germline V and J ends were trimmed by 4 bases and 3 bases, with 6 bases remaining between them. The CDR3 DNA sequence: TGTGCCATCAGTGTAAAGGAAGAGACCCAGTACTTC. Translation gives CAISVKEETQYF.

This clonotype was recorded at least ten times. V is TRBV12-3 or TRBV12-4 and J is TRBJ1-1, with D possibly TRBD1 on 6 matching bases. Trimming left V 1 base short and J 4 bases short, with 16 bases between. This CDR3 is 16 amino acids long. CDR3 sequence: CASSLDRGRSGTEAFF. The CDR3 DNA is TGTGCCAGCAGTTTAGATCGGGGGCGATCGGGCACTGAAGCTTTCTTT.

This clonotype has a handful of counts. The genes are TRBV6-1 and TRBJ2-1; 8 nucleotides match TRBD2. The CDR3 sequence is 14 residues long. Germline V CDR1 and CDR2: MNHNS, SASEGT. V dropped 3 bases and J dropped 8; count of bases not matched to a gene: 6. CDR3 residues: CASSDTGGPYEQFF. The DNA of the CDR3 is TGTGCCAGCAGTGATACGGGGGGGCCGTATGAGCAGTTCTTC.

There are a few counts of this clonotype. This chain uses TRBV4-2 with TRBJ2-7; D may be TRBD1 (5 bases). With 0 bases removed from V and 6 bases from J, the gap between germline ends came to 12 bases. Germline assignment: CDR1 LGHNA and CDR2 YNFKEQ. The CDR3 covers 14 residues. This CDR3 is CASSQDLRGSEQYF. The CDR3 nucleotides read TGTGCCAGCAGCCAAGATCTTAGGGGTTCCGAGCAGTACTTC.